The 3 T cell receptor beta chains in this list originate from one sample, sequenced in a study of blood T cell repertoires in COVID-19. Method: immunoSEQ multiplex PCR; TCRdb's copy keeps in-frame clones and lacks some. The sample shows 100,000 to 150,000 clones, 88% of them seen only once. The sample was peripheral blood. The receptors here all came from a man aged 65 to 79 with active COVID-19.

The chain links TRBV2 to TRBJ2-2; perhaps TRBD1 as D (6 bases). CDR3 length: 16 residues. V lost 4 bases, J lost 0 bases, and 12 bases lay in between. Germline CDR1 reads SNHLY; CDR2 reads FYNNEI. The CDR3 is CASSAQGIANTGELFF. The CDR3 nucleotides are TGTGCCAGCAGTGCGCAGGGGATCGCGAACACCGGGGAGCTGTTTTTT.

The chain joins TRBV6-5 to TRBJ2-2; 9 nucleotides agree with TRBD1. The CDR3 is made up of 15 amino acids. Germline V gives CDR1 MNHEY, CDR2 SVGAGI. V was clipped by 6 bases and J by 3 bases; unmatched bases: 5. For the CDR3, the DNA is TGTGCCAGCAGGTACAGGGGGCTTGACACCGGGGAGCTGTTTTTT. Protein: CASRYRGLDTGELFF.

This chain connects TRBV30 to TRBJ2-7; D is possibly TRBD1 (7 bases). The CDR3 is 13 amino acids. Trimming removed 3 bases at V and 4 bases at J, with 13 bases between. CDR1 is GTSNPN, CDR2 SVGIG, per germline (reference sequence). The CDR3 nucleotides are TGTGCCTGGAGAGGAGGGGGCCTTTACGAGCAGTACTTC. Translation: CAWRGGGLYEQYF.